This TCR beta chain was retrieved from a study of PD-1 blockade in classical Hodgkin lymphoma. Described time point: cycle 4 day 1 (C4D1), after 6 weeks of nivolumab. Autologous stem cell transplantation was followed by relapse in every patient, and brentuximab vedotin exposure varied. Magnetic negative selection served to purify CD4+ T cells out of PBMCs that had been thawed. TCRdb's copy holds only in-frame clones and misses some; the assay was immunoSEQ multiplex PCR. Of about 17,000 clones listed, around 74% are singletons. CDR3 length: 13 amino acids. Trimming cost V 4 bases and J 5 bases, with 12 bases left between them. Germline V CDR1 and CDR2: SGHDT, YYEEEE. This clone appeared once.

The genes are TRBV5-6 and TRBJ1-1; D is possibly TRBD1 (6 bases). The sequence was collected from a human donor with classical Hodgkin lymphoma. The source material was CD4+ T cells from blood, sampled before the fourth cycle of nivolumab. CDR3 bases: TGTGCCAGCAGCCTAGACAGGCCTACTGAAGCTTTCTTT. Protein: CASSLDRPTEAFF.